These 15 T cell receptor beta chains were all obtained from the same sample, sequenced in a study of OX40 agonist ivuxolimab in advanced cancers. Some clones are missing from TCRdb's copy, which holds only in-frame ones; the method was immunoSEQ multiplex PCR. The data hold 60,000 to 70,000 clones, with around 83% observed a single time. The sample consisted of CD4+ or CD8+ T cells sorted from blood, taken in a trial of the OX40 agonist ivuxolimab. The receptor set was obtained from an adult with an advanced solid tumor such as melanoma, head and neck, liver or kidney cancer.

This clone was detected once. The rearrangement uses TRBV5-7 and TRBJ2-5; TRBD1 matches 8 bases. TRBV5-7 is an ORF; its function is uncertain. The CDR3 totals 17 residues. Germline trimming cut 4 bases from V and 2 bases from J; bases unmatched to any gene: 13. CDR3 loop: CASSLGGEDRVQETQYF. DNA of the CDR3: TGTGCCAGCAGCCTGGGGGGAGAGGACAGGGTACAAGAGACCCAGTACTTC.

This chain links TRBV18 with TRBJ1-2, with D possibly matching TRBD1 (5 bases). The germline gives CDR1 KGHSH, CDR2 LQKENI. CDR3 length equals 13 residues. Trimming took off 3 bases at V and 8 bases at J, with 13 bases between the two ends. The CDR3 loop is CASSPGEGRGYTF. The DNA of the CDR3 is TGTGCCAGCTCACCGGGGGAGGGCCGAGGCTACACCTTC.

CDR3 sequence (DNA): TGTGCCAGCAGTTTGTTAGGAGAACAGGGTGGTGGCTACACCTTC. Its protein is CASSLLGEQGGGYTF. V gene TRBV28 combines with J gene TRBJ1-2; tentatively, D is TRBD1 (6 bases). The CDR3 is 15 residues long. Trimming left V 3 bases short and J 7 bases short, with 18 bases between. CDR1 is MDHEN and CDR2 is SYDVKM in the germline V gene.

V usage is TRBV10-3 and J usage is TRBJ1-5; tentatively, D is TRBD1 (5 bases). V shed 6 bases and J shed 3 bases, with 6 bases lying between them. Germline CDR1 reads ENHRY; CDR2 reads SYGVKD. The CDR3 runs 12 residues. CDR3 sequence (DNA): TGTGCCATCAGGGACAACAATCAGCCCCAGCATTTT. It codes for CAIRDNNQPQHF.

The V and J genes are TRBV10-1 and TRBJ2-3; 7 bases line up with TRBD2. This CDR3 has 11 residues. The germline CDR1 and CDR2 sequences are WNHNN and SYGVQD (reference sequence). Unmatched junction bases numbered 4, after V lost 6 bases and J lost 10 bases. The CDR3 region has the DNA TGCGCCAGCAGCGAGCGGGGACCGCAGTATTTT. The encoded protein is CASSERGPQYF.

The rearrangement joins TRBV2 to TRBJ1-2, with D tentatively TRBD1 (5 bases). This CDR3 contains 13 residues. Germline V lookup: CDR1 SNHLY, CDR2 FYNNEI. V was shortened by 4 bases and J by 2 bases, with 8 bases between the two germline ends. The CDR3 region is CASSGTLNYGYTF. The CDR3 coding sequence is TGTGCCAGCAGTGGGACACTCAACTATGGCTACACCTTC.

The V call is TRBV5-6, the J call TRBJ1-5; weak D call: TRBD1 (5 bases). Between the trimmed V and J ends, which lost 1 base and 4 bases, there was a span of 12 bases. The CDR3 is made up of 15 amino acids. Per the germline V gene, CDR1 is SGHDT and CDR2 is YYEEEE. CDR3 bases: TGTGCCAGCAGCTTGAGAGGGGACCATAATCAGCCCCAGCATTTT. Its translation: CASSLRGDHNQPQHF.

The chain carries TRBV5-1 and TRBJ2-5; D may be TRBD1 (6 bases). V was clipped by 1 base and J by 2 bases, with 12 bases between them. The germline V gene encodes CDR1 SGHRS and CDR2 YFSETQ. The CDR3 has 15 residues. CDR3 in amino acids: CASSLTGQTQETQYF. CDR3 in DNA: TGCGCCAGCAGCTTGACAGGGCAAACTCAAGAGACCCAGTACTTC.

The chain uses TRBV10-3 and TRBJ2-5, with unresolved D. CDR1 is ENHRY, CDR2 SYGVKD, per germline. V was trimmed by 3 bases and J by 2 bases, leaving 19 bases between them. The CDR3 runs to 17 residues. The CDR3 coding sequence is TGTGCCATCAGTGAATTCCCGCCGCCGGGCAGGCAAGAGACCCAGTACTTC. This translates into CAISEFPPPGRQETQYF.

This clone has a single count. In nucleotides, the CDR3 is TGTGCCAGCAGTGTTGGGGCGTCTGACACTGAAGCTTTCTTT. Translation gives CASSVGASDTEAFF. V gene TRBV6-4 combines with J gene TRBJ1-1; a weak D match, TRBD1 (5 bases). The length of the CDR3 is 14 residues. Germline values: CDR1 MRHNA, CDR2 SNTAGT. The V gene lost 4 bases and the J gene lost 3 bases, with 12 bases spanning the gap.

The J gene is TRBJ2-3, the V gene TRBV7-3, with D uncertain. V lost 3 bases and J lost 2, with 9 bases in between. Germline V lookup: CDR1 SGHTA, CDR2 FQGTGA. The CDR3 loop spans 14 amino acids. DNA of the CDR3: TGTGCCAGCAGCTTCGACGGCCTCACAGATACGCAGTATTTT. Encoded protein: CASSFDGLTDTQYF.

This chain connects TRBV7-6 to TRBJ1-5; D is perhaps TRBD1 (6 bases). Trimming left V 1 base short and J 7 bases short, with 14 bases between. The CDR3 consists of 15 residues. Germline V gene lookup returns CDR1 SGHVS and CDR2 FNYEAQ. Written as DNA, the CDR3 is TGTGCCAGCAGCTTAGGGATGGGGGGCGCACAGCCCCAGCATTTT. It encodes CASSLGMGGAQPQHF.

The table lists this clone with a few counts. CDR3 DNA: TGTGCCAGCCGTCCCAGGAGCACAGATACGCAGTATTTT. Translated: CASRPRSTDTQYF. V and J are TRBV7-2 and TRBJ2-3, with D unresolved. V lost 8 bases to trimming and J lost 0 bases, with 9 bases between them. This CDR3 spans 13 amino acids. Germline CDR1 and CDR2: SGHTA and FQGNSA.

As DNA, the CDR3 is TGCGCCAGCAGCTTGGGGCAGGGGAGGGTAGATACGCAGTATTTT. Translated, it gives CASSLGQGRVDTQYF. The V call is TRBV5-1, the J call TRBJ2-3; D might be TRBD2 (7 bases). Germline-derived CDR1 and CDR2 are SGHRS and YFSETQ. This CDR3 has 15 amino acids. V lost 0 bases and J lost 5, with 13 bases in between.

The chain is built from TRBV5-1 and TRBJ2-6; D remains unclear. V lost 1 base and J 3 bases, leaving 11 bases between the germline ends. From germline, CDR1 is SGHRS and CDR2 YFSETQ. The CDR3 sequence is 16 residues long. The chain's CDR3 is CASSLLQAGGANVLTF. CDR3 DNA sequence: TGCGCCAGCAGCTTGTTGCAGGCAGGTGGGGCCAACGTCCTGACTTTC.